This T cell receptor (beta chain) came from a study of blood T cells in healthy people across ages (dated by TCRdb to the mid-2010s). Looking at the study overall: In model experiments, roughly one uniquely barcoded TCR beta cDNA molecule per two T cells was captured by template switching. Using deep sequencing normalized with unique cDNA molecular identifiers, the study measured how TCR beta repertoire diversity changes with age. Donors were grouped into four age groups: young (average roughly 17 years), middle-aged (39), aged (around 66) and long-lived (approximately 81). Donors of different ages were randomly distributed across sequencing lanes to avoid experimental bias. Two additional independent replicas of 1 million unique cDNA reads from the same blood draw were analyzed for two donors (one aged 18 to 29 and one aged 80 or older).

Overall study outcomes, separate from this receptor: Observed TCR beta diversity per million T cells fell roughly linearly with age, and a significant reduction was already apparent by age roughly 40. Because donor CMV infection status was unknown, age-related changes in expanded clonotypes were potentially confounded. There was a strong correlation between observed TCR beta diversity and the percentage of naive T cells measured by flow cytometry. Bulk unsorted PBMC profiling prevented conclusive comparison of naive and antigen-experienced compartments. Estimates of total diversity based on one million sequenced T cells were considered lower bounds and underestimates. Compared with the aged group, the long-lived group had more naive CD4+ T cells, fewer expanded clones and increased TCR diversity, suggesting age selection.

Concerning this clonotype: Its cognate antigen has yet to be identified. Nothing much larger sits one base from this clone, and base qualities are not available.

Donors were 35 to 40 systemically healthy Caucasian individuals from Russia aged roughly 6 to 90 years. Each donor gave roughly 9 milliliters of peripheral blood, drawn into EDTA-treated Vacutainer tubes. Ficoll-Paque density-gradient centrifugation was used to isolate PBMCs, with at least 6 million per sample. Total RNA, at least 6 micrograms per sample, was extracted from PBMCs with Trizol reagent. Naive CD45RAhigh/CD27high T cell percentages were measured by flow cytometry on a PBMC aliquot from every donor. Preparation of the library involved 5' RACE. Sequenced using an Illumina HiSeq 2500. A second PCR of roughly 6 to 12 cycles was performed with a sample-barcoded 5' primer and a J-beta primer mix. A template-switch 5' adaptor carrying 12 random nucleotides introduced a unique molecular identifier onto each TCR beta cDNA molecule. Each sample yielded at least 3 million CDR3-containing paired-end reads. All of the RNA was converted into first-strand cDNA using the Mint cDNA synthesis kit, with a TRBC-specific oligonucleotide serving as the primer. Following uracil-DNA glycosylase treatment, a first 18-cycle PCR with universal primers M1SS and BC2_uni_R was performed on all cDNA. Under the source paper's analysis protocol: Each sample was normalized by randomly selecting 1 million high-quality reads, each carrying a distinct molecular identifier. Instead of being binned into consensus sequences, reads with shared molecular identifiers were discarded. MiTCR, with a Q25 quality threshold and the strictest error-elimination algorithm, was used for CDR3 identification, clonotype clustering and error correction. A nonparametric unseen species model using Euler transformation provided a lower-bound estimate of total TCR beta diversity. TCRdb's own reprocessing of the public reads used fastp at Q25 and MiXCR and kept productive beta chains. A single entry per CDR3 protein holds the most common genes and DNA from its merged rows. The authors' filters were not applied to this entry. Recorded for this sample are 1.5 million to 2 million distinct CDR3 sequences; roughly 32% of them occurred a single time. The ten most abundant clones make up approximately 10% of the sample.

The sequencing sample was made of blood. The TCR was taken from a woman between 25 and 40 years old in good health.

The sequence in DNA is TGCGCCAGCAGGACAGGGGGCCCCTCCTACGAGCAGTACTTC. Translation gives CASRTGGPSYEQYF. Recombination linked TRBV10-2 to TRBJ2-7, and TRBD1 aligns with 10 junction nucleotides. V lost 6 bases and J lost 0 bases, and the count of bases not matched to a germline gene is 2. The CDR3 contains 14 residues, cysteine and phenylalanine counted. The entry retains the CDR3 DNA only, 42 bases that are in frame from base 1. In the germline V gene, CDR1 corresponds to WSHSY and CDR2 to SAAADI.